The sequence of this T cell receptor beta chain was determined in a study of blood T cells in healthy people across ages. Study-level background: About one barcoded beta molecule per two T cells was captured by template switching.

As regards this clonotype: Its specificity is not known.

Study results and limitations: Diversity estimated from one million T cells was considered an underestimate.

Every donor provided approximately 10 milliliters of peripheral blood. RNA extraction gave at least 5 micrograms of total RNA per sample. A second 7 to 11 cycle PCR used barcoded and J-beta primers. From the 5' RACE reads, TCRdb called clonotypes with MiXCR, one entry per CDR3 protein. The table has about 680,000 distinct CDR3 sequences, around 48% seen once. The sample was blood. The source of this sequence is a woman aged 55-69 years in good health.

The CDR3 here is CASSLHFGGAPDEQYF. Written as DNA, the CDR3 is TGTGCCAGCAGCCTTCATTTTGGTGGGGCCCCCGACGAGCAGTACTTC. This chain joins TRBV12-3 or TRBV12-4 and TRBJ2-7; tentatively, D is TRBD1 (5 bases). V lost 6 bases to trimming and J lost 5 bases, with 23 bases between them. The CDR3 has 16 amino acids.